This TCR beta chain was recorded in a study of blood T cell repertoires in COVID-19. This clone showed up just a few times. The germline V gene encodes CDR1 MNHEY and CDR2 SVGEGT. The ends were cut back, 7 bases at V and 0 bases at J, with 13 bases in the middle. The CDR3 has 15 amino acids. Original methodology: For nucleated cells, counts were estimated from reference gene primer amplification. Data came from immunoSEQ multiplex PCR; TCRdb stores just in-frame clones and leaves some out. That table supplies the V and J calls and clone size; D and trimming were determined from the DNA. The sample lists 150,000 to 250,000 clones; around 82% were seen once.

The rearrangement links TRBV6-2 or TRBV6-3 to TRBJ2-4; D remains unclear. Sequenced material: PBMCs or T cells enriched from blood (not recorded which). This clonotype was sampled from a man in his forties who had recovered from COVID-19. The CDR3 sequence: CASNPSTLAKNIQYF. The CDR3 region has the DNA TGTGCCAGCAACCCCTCGACACTAGCCAAAAACATTCAGTACTTC.